The 8 T cell receptor beta chains presented below share a single source sample, sequenced in a study of blood T cell repertoires in COVID-19. Repertoires were generated with immunoSEQ multiplex PCR, while TCRdb's copy carries only in-frame clones and drops some. The sample lists roughly 200,000 clones; around 85% were seen once. The sample was PBMCs or T cells enriched from blood (not recorded which). Every receptor here comes from a man in his forties who had recovered from COVID-19.

The rearrangement uses TRBV9 and TRBJ2-5, with TRBD2 matching over 15 bases. Per germline, CDR1 SGDLS and CDR2 YYNGEE. The CDR3 sequence is 17 residues long. After removal of 3 bases from V and 0 bases from J, the junction contained 3 bases not matched to a gene. The CDR3 nucleotides read TGTGCCAGCAGCGCCGGACTAGCGGGAGGGAACCAAGAGACCCAGTACTTC. Residues: CASSAGLAGGNQETQYF.

CDR3 residues: CASSPRRVNTEAFF. The DNA for the CDR3 is TGTGCCAGCAGCCCCAGGAGGGTCAACACTGAAGCTTTCTTT. The chain is built from TRBV7-8 and TRBJ1-1, with D uncertain. From germline, CDR1 is SGHVS and CDR2 FQNEAQ. V lost 5 bases and J lost 2, with 12 bases in between. This CDR3 is built from 14 residues.

V is TRBV19 and J is TRBJ1-3, with D possibly matching TRBD1 (5 bases). The CDR3 runs 15 residues. The germline V gene has CDR1 LNHDA and CDR2 SQIVND (reference sequence). Trimming shortened V by 4 bases and J by 0 bases, and 10 bases separated the two germline ends. CDR3 amino acids: CASSKGLTSGNTIYF. As DNA, the CDR3 is TGTGCCAGTAGTAAGGGGTTAACCTCTGGAAACACCATATATTTT.

The CDR3 nucleotides are TGTGCCAGTAGTACCCAAACAGGGGGTAACTATGGCTACACCTTC. As protein: CASSTQTGGNYGYTF. V is TRBV19 and J is TRBJ1-2; 8 nucleotides align to TRBD1. Germline V gene lookup returns CDR1 LNHDA and CDR2 SQIVND (reference sequence). V trimming: 4 bases; J trimming: 1 base; junction bases outside the gene matches: 5. CDR3 length: 15 amino acids.

V usage is TRBV7-2 and J usage is TRBJ2-1; TRBD2 matches at 10 bases. This CDR3 has 17 amino acids. Germline values: CDR1 SGHTA, CDR2 FQGNSA. With 1 base clipped from V and 6 bases from J, the junction kept 9 bases outside the gene matches. CDR3 residues: CASSLGTSGPLGNEQFF. The CDR3, as DNA: TGTGCCAGCAGCTTAGGGACTAGCGGCCCCCTGGGCAATGAGCAGTTCTTC. Drawing the rest from reference TRBV7-2 and TRBJ2-1, the complete variable domain is GAGVSQSPSNKVTEKGKDVELRCDPISGHTALYWYRQSLGQGLEFLIYFQGNSAPDKSGLPSDRFSAERTGGSVSTLTIQRTQQEDSAVYLCASSLGTSGPLGNEQFFGPGTRLTVL.

On this clone itself: The sample has other DNA sequences that encode this CDR3 too. The chain links TRBV5-1 to TRBJ2-2; the D gene is possibly TRBD2 (5 bases). Deletions cut 5 bases from V and 0 bases from J, with 11 bases between. Germline V gives CDR1 SGHRS, CDR2 YFSETQ. The CDR3 runs 15 residues. In nucleotides, the CDR3 is TGCGCCAGCAGTCTGAGTAGCGCGAACACCGGGGAGCTGTTTTTT. Translation: CASSLSSANTGELFF. Together with reference TRBV5-1 and TRBJ2-2, the CDR3 gives the full variable domain: KAGVTQTPRYLIKTRGQQVTLSCSPISGHRSVSWYQQTPGQGLQFLFEYFSETQRNKGNFPGRFSGRQFSNSRSEMNVSTLELGDSALYLCASSLSSANTGELFFGEGSRLTVL.

This clone was observed a handful of times. Other DNA sequences from this sample encode an identical CDR3 as well. The chain combines TRBV14 with TRBJ1-6; TRBD1 agrees at 9 bases. V lost 5 bases, J lost 7 bases, and 6 bases stayed unmatched. Germline CDR1 is SGHDN and CDR2 is FVKESK. The CDR3 runs to 15 residues. The CDR3 DNA sequence: TGTGCCAGCAGCGGCCGGACAGGGGACAATTCACCCCTCCACTTT. Translation: CASSGRTGDNSPLHF.

The chain uses TRBV5-4 and TRBJ2-3; 10 bases map to TRBD1. This CDR3 comprises 17 residues. V dropped 4 bases and J dropped 3; count of bases not matched to a gene: 11. Germline CDR1 is SGHNT and CDR2 is YYREEE (reference sequence). The CDR3 protein is CASSAMTWTGGTDTQYF. The CDR3 nucleotides read TGTGCCAGCAGCGCCATGACCTGGACAGGGGGAACAGATACGCAGTATTTT.